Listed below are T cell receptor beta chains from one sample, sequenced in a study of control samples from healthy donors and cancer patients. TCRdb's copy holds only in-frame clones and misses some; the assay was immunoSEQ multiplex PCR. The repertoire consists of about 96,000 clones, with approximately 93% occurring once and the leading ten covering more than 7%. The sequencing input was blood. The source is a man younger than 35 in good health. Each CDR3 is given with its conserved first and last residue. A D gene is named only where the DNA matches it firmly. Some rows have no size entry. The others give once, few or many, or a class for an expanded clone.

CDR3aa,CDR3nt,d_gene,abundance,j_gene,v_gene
CASSQEPGRGANVLTF,TGCGCCAGCAGCCAAGAACCGGGGCGCGGGGCCAACGTCCTGACTTTC,.,.,TRBJ2-6,TRBV4-3
CASIDRGSYSNQPQHF,TGTGCCAGTATCGACCGGGGCTCCTATAGCAATCAGCCCCAGCATTTT,.,.,TRBJ1-5,TRBV19
CASSKGPSRGGTEAFF,TGTGCCAGTAGTAAGGGACCGTCGCGGGGTGGGACTGAAGCTTTCTTT,.,.,TRBJ1-1,TRBV19
CATVNRGRVNTEAFF,TGTGCCACCGTCAACAGGGGGCGCGTGAACACTGAAGCTTTCTTT,TRBD1,once,TRBJ1-1,TRBV19
CASSFESGRAFF,TGTGCCAGCAGCTTCGAGTCGGGACGGGCTTTCTTT,.,.,TRBJ1-1,TRBV7-9
CASSQGSGSLEQYF,TGTGCCAGCAGCCAAGGGTCAGGCTCTCTCGAGCAGTACTTC,.,.,TRBJ2-7,TRBV7-9
CASSDGPSLGGRYGYTF,TGTGCCAGCAGTGATGGACCCTCATTGGGGGGGCGCTATGGCTACACCTTC,.,.,TRBJ1-2,TRBV6-4
CASSRDRTNTQYF,TGTGCCAGCAGCAGGGACAGGACAAATACGCAGTATTTT,TRBD1,few,TRBJ2-3,TRBV12-3/TRBV12-4
CASSTNGRGKYEQYF,TGTGCCAGCAGCACCAACGGGAGGGGAAAATACGAGCAGTACTTC,TRBD2,.,TRBJ2-7,TRBV14
CASCWGAGYTF,TGCGCCAGCTGTTGGGGGGCCGGCTACACCTTC,.,.,TRBJ1-2,TRBV10-1
CASSEVGWRQPQHF,TGTGCCAGCAGTGAAGTGGGGTGGCGACAGCCCCAGCATTTT,.,few,TRBJ1-5,TRBV6-1
CASSLGQGAIAFF,TGTGCCAGCAGCTTAGGGCAGGGGGCGATAGCTTTCTTT,TRBD1,.,TRBJ1-1,TRBV7-9
CAISVVNGEQYF,TGTGCCATCAGTGTCGTTAACGGCGAGCAGTACTTC,.,.,TRBJ2-7,TRBV10-3
CASSQVYGGLNTGELFF,TGTGCCAGCAGCCAAGTGTATGGAGGGTTAAACACCGGGGAGCTGTTTTTT,.,.,TRBJ2-2,TRBV3-1/TRBV3-2
CASSEYKDTREQYF,TGTGCCAGCAGTGAATACAAGGATACGCGCGAGCAGTACTTC,.,.,TRBJ2-7,TRBV6-1
CASSQDRLSSYNEQFF,TGTGCCAGCAGCCAAGACCGGCTAAGCTCCTACAATGAGCAGTTCTTC,.,.,TRBJ2-1,TRBV14
CASSSRGNTGELFF,TGTGCCAGCAGTTCCAGGGGGAACACCGGGGAGCTGTTTTTT,.,.,TRBJ2-2,TRBV11-2
CASSFGAQWGPYQETQYF,TGTGCCAGCAGCTTCGGGGCCCAGTGGGGCCCCTACCAAGAGACCCAGTACTTC,.,.,TRBJ2-5,TRBV5-6
CAGGGDNYGYTF,TGTGCCGGGGGCGGAGATAACTATGGCTACACCTTC,.,once,TRBJ1-2,TRBV7-9
CASSVGGGVTTGELFF,TGTGCCAGCAGCGTAGGAGGGGGGGTTACGACCGGGGAGCTGTTTTTT,.,once,TRBJ2-2,TRBV9
CASSLRQRNTGELFF,TGTGCCAGCAGTTTGCGGCAGAGGAACACCGGGGAGCTGTTTTTT,.,.,TRBJ2-2,TRBV27
CASSQEASPGSRVIAKNIQYF,TGTGCCAGCAGCCAAGAAGCGTCACCGGGATCTAGAGTGATAGCCAAAAACATTCAGTACTTC,.,.,TRBJ2-4,TRBV4-2
CASSEGLADTDTQYF,TGTGCCAGCAGTGAAGGGCTAGCGGACACAGATACGCAGTATTTT,TRBD2,once,TRBJ2-3,TRBV6-1
CASSPPGKGNEKLFF,TGTGCCAGCTCACCCCCCGGGAAGGGGAACGAAAAACTGTTTTTT,.,.,TRBJ1-4,TRBV18
CASSPGANEQFF,TGTGCCAGCAGCCCGGGGGCGAATGAGCAGTTCTTC,.,.,TRBJ2-1,TRBV7-8
CASSLDAQQPQHF,TGTGCCAGCAGCTTAGACGCGCAACAGCCCCAGCATTTT,.,.,TRBJ1-5,TRBV7-2
CASSLVGSLNYGYTF,TGTGCCAGCAGCTTAGTTGGCAGCCTGAACTATGGCTACACCTTC,.,.,TRBJ1-2,TRBV11-2
CASSKVMELNQPQHF,TGTGCCAGCAGCAAAGTAATGGAGCTCAATCAGCCCCAGCATTTT,.,.,TRBJ1-5,TRBV21-1
CASSHQPTSGTDTQYF,TGCGCCAGCAGCCACCAACCGACTAGCGGGACAGATACGCAGTATTTT,TRBD2,.,TRBJ2-3,TRBV4-1
CAWSVGQGSYGYTF,TGTGCCTGGAGTGTAGGACAGGGCAGCTATGGCTACACCTTC,TRBD1,.,TRBJ1-2,TRBV30
CASSLGLAGNIQYF,TGCGCCAGCAGCTTGGGACTAGCGGGGAACATCCAGTACTTC,TRBD2,.,TRBJ2-5,TRBV5-1
CASSLVSQGVAGTQYF,TGTGCCAGCAGCTTAGTATCACAGGGGGTTGCTGGGACCCAGTACTTC,TRBD1,.,TRBJ2-5,TRBV7-7
CATAPSGQGACTEAFF,TGTGCCACCGCCCCGAGTGGACAGGGGGCTTGCACTGAAGCTTTCTTT,TRBD1,.,TRBJ1-1,TRBV24-1
CSVVLREVPNEQFF,TGCAGCGTTGTTTTGCGGGAGGTCCCAAATGAGCAGTTCTTC,TRBD2,.,TRBJ2-1,TRBV29-1
CASSYSIGGMNTEAFF,TGTGCCAGCAGTTACTCTATAGGGGGGATGAACACTGAAGCTTTCTTT,.,.,TRBJ1-1,TRBV6-5
CASAKVPEGRTHYGYTF,TGCGCCAGCGCCAAGGTACCGGAGGGACGAACCCACTATGGCTACACCTTC,.,.,TRBJ1-2,TRBV10-1
CAWSTDTQYF,TGTGCCTGGAGTACCGATACGCAGTATTTT,.,.,TRBJ2-3,TRBV30
CASSEEQNNQPQHF,TGTGCCAGCAGTGAAGAACAGAACAATCAGCCCCAGCATTTT,.,.,TRBJ1-5,TRBV2
CASSLGLAGGWYF,TGTGCCAGCAGTTTAGGACTAGCGGGAGGCTGGTATTTT,TRBD2,.,TRBJ2-3,TRBV27
CATSDGSYNEQFF,TGTGCCACCAGTGACGGCAGTTACAATGAGCAGTTCTTC,.,.,TRBJ2-1,TRBV24-1
CASSLTPGQGADTQYF,TGTGCCAGCAGTTTGACCCCGGGACAGGGGGCAGATACGCAGTATTTT,TRBD1,.,TRBJ2-3,TRBV27
CASSPSRQNNQPQHF,TGTGCCAGCAGCCCTAGCCGGCAAAACAATCAGCCCCAGCATTTT,.,.,TRBJ1-5,TRBV7-8
CSVETAPYGYTF,TGCAGCGTTGAGACAGCTCCCTATGGCTACACCTTC,.,.,TRBJ1-2,TRBV29-1
CASSPGGSETQYF,TGCGCCAGCAGCCCAGGGGGCTCGGAGACCCAGTACTTC,TRBD1,.,TRBJ2-5,TRBV5-1
CASSERGGKLFF,TGTGCCAGCTCAGAACGTGGTGGTAAACTGTTTTTT,.,.,TRBJ1-4,TRBV18
CASSLRTSGGLGDNEQFF,TGTGCCAGCAGCCTCAGGACTAGCGGGGGCTTAGGTGACAATGAGCAGTTCTTC,TRBD2,.,TRBJ2-1,TRBV2
CASSLPAGGPDTQYF,TGTGCCAGCAGCTTACCAGCGGGGGGGCCAGATACGCAGTATTTT,TRBD2,once,TRBJ2-3,TRBV7-6
CASSLGGSRSDTQYF,TGTGCCAGCAGCTTGGGCGGGAGTAGGTCAGATACGCAGTATTTT,TRBD2,.,TRBJ2-3,TRBV7-6
CASSGTETVYEQYF,TGTGCCAGCAGTGGGACGGAGACGGTCTACGAGCAGTACTTC,.,.,TRBJ2-7,TRBV7-9
CASSSLTGLSSYNEQFF,TGTGCCAGCAGTTCCTTGACAGGGTTGAGCTCCTACAATGAGCAGTTCTTC,TRBD1,.,TRBJ2-1,TRBV27
CASSAGEGNYGYTF,TGTGCCAGCAGCGCTGGGGAAGGGAACTATGGCTACACCTTC,.,.,TRBJ1-2,TRBV5-6
CISDMNTEAFF,TGTATCTCAGATATGAACACTGAAGCTTTCTTT,.,.,TRBJ1-1,TRBV30
CASSKQGKETQYF,TGTGCCAGCAGCAAACAGGGAAAAGAGACCCAGTACTTC,.,few,TRBJ2-5,TRBV21-1
CASSPRGRADEQFF,TGTGCCAGCAGTCCACGCGGGAGGGCCGATGAGCAGTTCTTC,TRBD2,.,TRBJ2-1,TRBV27
CASCRQGANLGTEAFF,TGTGCCAGCTGCCGCCAGGGGGCTAATTTGGGCACTGAAGCTTTCTTT,TRBD1,.,TRBJ1-1,TRBV2
CSVEDPPGARRYGYTF,TGCAGCGTTGAAGATCCTCCGGGAGCTCGGAGGTATGGCTACACCTTC,.,.,TRBJ1-2,TRBV29-1
CASSHAASLNEKLFF,TGTGCCAGCAGCCATGCGGCCAGCCTTAATGAAAAACTGTTTTTT,.,.,TRBJ1-4,TRBV3-1/TRBV3-2
CASSFGQGETQYF,TGTGCCAGCAGCTTTGGACAGGGAGAGACCCAGTACTTC,TRBD1,.,TRBJ2-5,TRBV11-2
CASAGKGEAFF,TGTGCCAGCGCAGGGAAGGGTGAAGCTTTCTTT,.,.,TRBJ1-1,TRBV2